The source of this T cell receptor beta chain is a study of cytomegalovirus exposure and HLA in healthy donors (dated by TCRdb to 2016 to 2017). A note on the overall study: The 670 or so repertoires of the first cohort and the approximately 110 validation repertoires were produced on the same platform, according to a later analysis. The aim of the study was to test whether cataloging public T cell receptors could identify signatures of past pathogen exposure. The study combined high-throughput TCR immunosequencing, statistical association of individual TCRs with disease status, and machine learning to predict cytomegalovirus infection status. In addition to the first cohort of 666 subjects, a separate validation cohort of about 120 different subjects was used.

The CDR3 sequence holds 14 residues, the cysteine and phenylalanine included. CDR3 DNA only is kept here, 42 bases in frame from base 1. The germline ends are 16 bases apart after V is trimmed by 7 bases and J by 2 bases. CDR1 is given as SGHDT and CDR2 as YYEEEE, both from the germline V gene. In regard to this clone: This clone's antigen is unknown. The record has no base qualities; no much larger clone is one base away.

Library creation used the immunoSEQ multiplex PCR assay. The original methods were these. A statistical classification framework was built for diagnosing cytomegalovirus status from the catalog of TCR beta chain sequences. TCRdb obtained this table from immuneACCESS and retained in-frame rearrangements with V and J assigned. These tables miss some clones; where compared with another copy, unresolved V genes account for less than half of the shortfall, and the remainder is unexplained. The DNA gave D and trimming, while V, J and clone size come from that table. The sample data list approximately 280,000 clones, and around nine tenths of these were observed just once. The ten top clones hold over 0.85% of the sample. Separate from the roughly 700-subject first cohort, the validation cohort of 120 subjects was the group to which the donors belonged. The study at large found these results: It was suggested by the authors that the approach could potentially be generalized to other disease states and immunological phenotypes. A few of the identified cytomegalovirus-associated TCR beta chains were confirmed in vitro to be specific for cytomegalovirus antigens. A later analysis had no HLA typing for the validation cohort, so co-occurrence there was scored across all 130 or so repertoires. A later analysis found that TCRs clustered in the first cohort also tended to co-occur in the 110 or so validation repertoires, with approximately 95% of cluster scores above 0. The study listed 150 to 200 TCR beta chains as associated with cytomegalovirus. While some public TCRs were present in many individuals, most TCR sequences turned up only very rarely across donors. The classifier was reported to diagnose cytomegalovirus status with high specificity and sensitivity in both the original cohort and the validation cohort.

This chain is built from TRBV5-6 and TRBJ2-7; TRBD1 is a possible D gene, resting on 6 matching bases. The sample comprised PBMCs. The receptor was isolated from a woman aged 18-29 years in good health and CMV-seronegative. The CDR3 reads CASGLTGPTYEQYF. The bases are TGTGCCAGCGGGTTGACAGGCCCTACCTACGAGCAGTACTTC.